A single sample is the source of the 19 T cell receptor beta chains below, sequenced in a study of OX40 agonist ivuxolimab in advanced cancers. The repertoire was sequenced with immunoSEQ multiplex PCR; TCRdb's copy has only in-frame clones and lacks some. The profile shows about 64,000 clones, roughly nine tenths of them singletons. Sequencing used CD4+ or CD8+ T cells sorted from blood, obtained in a trial of the OX40 agonist ivuxolimab. All receptors derive from an adult with an advanced solid tumor such as melanoma, head and neck, liver or kidney cancer.

This sequence joins TRBV5-1 and TRBJ2-6, with TRBD1 identical over 7 bases. Losses at the gene ends were 4 bases for V and 0 bases for J; bases not matched to a gene: 7. This CDR3 comprises 17 residues. The germline V gene has CDR1 SGHRS and CDR2 YFSETQ. The CDR3 DNA reads TGCGCCAGCAGCGAAGGACAGGTCCTCTCTGGGGCCAACGTCCTGACTTTC. As protein: CASSEGQVLSGANVLTF.

V usage is TRBV27 and J usage is TRBJ2-7, with D uncertain. Germline V CDR1 and CDR2: MNHEY, SMNVEV (reference sequence). V dropped 2 bases and J dropped 3 bases, with 11 bases sitting between them. The CDR3 runs 14 residues. The CDR3: CASSLQAPFYEQYF. CDR3 coding DNA: TGTGCCAGCAGTTTACAGGCACCGTTCTACGAGCAGTACTTC.

This chain connects TRBV11-3 to TRBJ2-7; TRBD1 matches 7 bases. The germline CDR1 and CDR2 sequences are SGHNT and YENEEA. This CDR3 comprises 12 residues. The ends lost 5 bases at V and 3 bases at J; junction bases unmatched: 1. In DNA form, the CDR3 reads TGTGCCAGCAGCCCAGGGGGCTACGAGCAGTACTTC. Protein: CASSPGGYEQYF. Variable domain in full (rest from reference TRBV11-3 and TRBJ2-7): EAGVVQSPRYKIIEKKQPVAFWCNPISGHNTLYWYLQNLGQGPELLIRYENEEAVDDSQLPKDRFSAERLKGVDSTLKIQPAELGDSAVYLCASSPGGYEQYFGPGTRLTVT.

This chain uses TRBV27 with TRBJ2-7; tentative D call: TRBD2 (5 bases). The CDR3 extends over 13 amino acids. Per the germline V gene, CDR1 is MNHEY and CDR2 is SMNVEV (reference sequence). The germline V and J ends were trimmed by 2 bases and 3 bases, with 8 bases remaining between them. The DNA of the CDR3 is TGTGCCAGCAGTTTAGGGAGCGGCTACGAGCAGTACTTC. Residues: CASSLGSGYEQYF.

V usage is TRBV28 and J usage is TRBJ1-4; D is perhaps TRBD1 (5 bases). This CDR3 spans 15 amino acids. Trimming took 0 bases from V and 5 from J, leaving 10 bases between them. Germline V gene lookup returns CDR1 MDHEN and CDR2 SYDVKM. The CDR3 loop reads CASSLWQTENEKLFF. The CDR3 nucleotides read TGTGCCAGCAGTTTATGGCAGACAGAGAATGAAAAACTGTTTTTT.

This rearrangement joins TRBV29-1 to TRBJ2-1; the D is unclear. The CDR3 spans 13 residues. Trimming pared 0 bases from V and 7 bases from J, leaving 10 bases between. Germline values: CDR1 SQVTM, CDR2 ANQGSEA. CDR3 loop: CSVEDIGWNEQFF. In DNA, the CDR3 is TGCAGCGTTGAAGATATAGGGTGGAATGAGCAGTTCTTC.

This clone was picked up one time. This chain joins TRBV27 and TRBJ1-2; 10 bases line up with TRBD1. This CDR3 comprises 15 residues. The germline gives CDR1 MNHEY, CDR2 SMNVEV (reference sequence). Trimming removed 5 bases from V and 8 bases from J; junction bases left unmatched: 11. CDR3 in amino acids: CASSPTGGFLGGYTF. DNA of the CDR3: TGTGCCAGCAGTCCGACAGGGGGCTTTTTAGGAGGCTACACCTTC.

The V and J genes are TRBV7-9 and TRBJ2-7; 8 nucleotides align to TRBD1. Trimming took 4 bases from V and 2 from J; bases not matched to a gene: 13. Germline lookup yields CDR1 SEHNR and CDR2 FQNEAQ (reference sequence). This CDR3 is 17 amino acids long. CDR3 DNA sequence: TGTGCCAGCAGCTCACGCCTACGGACAGGGCTTGCCTACGAGCAGTACTTC. Protein sequence: CASSSRLRTGLAYEQYF.

V gene TRBV4-1 combines with J gene TRBJ2-1, with 9 nucleotides matching TRBD2. CDR3 length: 17 amino acids. Losses at the gene ends were 0 bases for V and 3 bases for J; bases not matched to a gene: 6. CDR1 is MGHRA and CDR2 is YSYEKL in the germline V gene. The CDR3: CASSQDWASGNYNEQFF. The CDR3 DNA follows: TGCGCCAGCAGCCAAGATTGGGCTAGCGGGAACTACAATGAGCAGTTCTTC.

The V call is TRBV10-3, the J call TRBJ2-1; D may be TRBD2 (6 bases). V lost 9 bases and J 2 bases, leaving 14 bases between the germline ends. This CDR3 comprises 14 residues. Germline V gives CDR1 ENHRY, CDR2 SYGVKD. The DNA for the CDR3 is TGTGCCATACGGGACTTGCTTACCTACAATGAGCAGTTCTTC. Its translation is CAIRDLLTYNEQFF.

The V call is TRBV27, the J call TRBJ1-2, with TRBD1 matching over 10 bases. The CDR3 extends over 15 amino acids. Germline lookup yields CDR1 MNHEY and CDR2 SMNVEV (reference sequence). Unmatched junction bases numbered 9, after V lost 5 bases and J lost 6 bases. The chain's CDR3 is CASSTRQGAQNGYTF. CDR3 nucleotides: TGTGCCAGCAGTACTCGACAGGGGGCGCAGAATGGCTACACCTTC.

In regard to this clone: A read error may produce the germline difference seen at one junction end. The same CDR3 can be traced to other DNA sequences in this sample. This rearrangement joins TRBV27 to TRBJ1-2, with 11 nucleotides matching TRBD1. Looked up from germline, CDR1 is MNHEY and CDR2 is SMNVEV (reference sequence). The CDR3 runs to 16 residues. The CDR3 coding sequence is TGTGCCAGCAGGGGGCGGGGACAGGGGGTCGTCTATGGTTACACCTTT. Its protein product is CASRGRGQGVVYGYTF.

The chain has TRBV7-7 and TRBJ2-1; D is ambiguous. This CDR3 has 14 amino acids. The germline V and J ends were trimmed by 1 base and 0 bases, with 4 bases remaining between them. Germline V CDR1 and CDR2: SSHAT, FNYEAQ (reference sequence). This chain's CDR3 is CASSLGGSYNEQFF. The CDR3 DNA follows: TGTGCCAGCAGCTTAGGCGGCTCCTACAATGAGCAGTTCTTC.

The chain recombines TRBV19 with TRBJ1-1; D remains unclear. CDR1 is LNHDA, CDR2 SQIVND, per germline (reference sequence). Trimming took off 6 bases at V and 1 base at J, with 12 bases between the two ends. The CDR3 has 14 amino acids. This chain's CDR3 is CASRPVAANTEAFF. The DNA of the CDR3 is TGTGCCAGTAGACCCGTGGCGGCGAACACTGAAGCTTTCTTT.

The chain recombines TRBV5-1 with TRBJ1-1; D not resolved. The V end was cut by 2 bases, the J end by 4 bases, with 6 bases between. The CDR3 has 12 amino acids. CDR1 and CDR2 (germline): SGHRS, YFSETQ. The CDR3 loop is CASSLGSTEAFF. The CDR3 coding sequence is TGCGCCAGCAGCTTAGGCAGCACTGAAGCTTTCTTT.

CDR3 sequence (DNA): TGTGCCAGTAGTATCTATTACCCAGGGGGCGCAGATACGCAGTATTTT. Its protein is CASSIYYPGGADTQYF. The chain joins TRBV19 to TRBJ2-3; TRBD1 matches at 8 bases. Germline CDR1 and CDR2: LNHDA and SQIVND (reference sequence). The CDR3 loop spans 16 amino acids. J lost 4 bases, V lost 3 bases, and 9 bases had no gene match.

The chain couples TRBV5-1 to TRBJ1-1; no reliable D call. Germline-derived CDR1 and CDR2 are SGHRS and YFSETQ. With 3 bases removed from V and 5 bases from J, the gap between germline ends came to 11 bases. This CDR3 region has 13 residues. CDR3 sequence (DNA): TGCGCCAGCAGCTCAATGGAGTATACTGAAGCTTTCTTT. Translation gives CASSSMEYTEAFF.

This chain connects TRBV7-9 to TRBJ1-1, with a tentative D call TRBD1 (5 bases). Trimming stripped 2 bases from V and 1 base from J, with 11 bases between. Germline CDR1 and CDR2: SEHNR and FQNEAQ (reference sequence). There are 15 residues in the CDR3. CDR3 coding DNA: TGTGCCAGCAGCTTATCCCGGACAAGGAACACTGAAGCTTTCTTT. Its translation: CASSLSRTRNTEAFF. Full variable domain (rest looked up from reference TRBV7-9 and TRBJ1-1): DTGVSQNPRHKITKRGQNVTFRCDPISEHNRLYWYRQTLGQGPEFLTYFQNEAQLEKSRLLSDRFSAERPKGSFSTLEIQRTEQGDSAMYLCASSLSRTRNTEAFFGQGTRLTVV.

The chain has TRBV4-1 and TRBJ2-5; the match to TRBD2 covers 8 bases. Per the germline V gene, CDR1 is MGHRA and CDR2 is YSYEKL. V lost 4 bases and J lost 2; bases outside the gene matches: 9. This CDR3 spans 16 amino acids. The CDR3 sequence: CASSPVAGGWQETQYF. The CDR3 DNA reads as TGCGCCAGCAGCCCCGTGGCGGGGGGTTGGCAAGAGACCCAGTACTTC.